This T cell receptor beta chain appears in the sequencing data of a study of blood T cells in healthy people across ages. This clonotype has a handful of counts. Its target is unknown. The CDR3 totals 17 residues. Germline lookup yields CDR1 MGHRA and CDR2 YSYEKL. Deletions cut 0 bases from V and 5 bases from J, with 19 bases between. Study observations and caveats: TCR beta diversity, measured per million T cells, fell in a roughly linear way with age. Observed TCR beta diversity showed a strong correlation with the percentage of naive T cells as measured by flow cytometry. Long-lived donors exceeded aged donors in naive CD4+ cells and diversity.

Sample-barcoded 5' priming and a J-beta primer mix drove a second PCR of roughly 7 to 11 cycles. From the 5' RACE reads, TCRdb called clonotypes with MiXCR, one entry per CDR3 protein. The sample shows over a million distinct CDR3 sequences, 40% to 45% of them seen only once. This receptor was identified in a woman aged 55-70 years in good health. This chain uses TRBV4-1 with TRBJ2-5; a weak D match, TRBD1 (6 bases). Sequences were obtained from blood. The CDR3 spells CASSQESGSHREETQYF. CDR3 in DNA: TGCGCCAGCAGCCAAGAATCAGGGTCGCACAGGGAGGAGACCCAGTACTTC.